This passage covers 22 T cell receptor beta chains from one sample sequenced in a study of CD8+CD57+ T cells in acquired aplastic anemia. Only patients with CD8+CD57+ cell expansion on flow cytometry were chosen for sequencing. Genomic DNA acted as the template from which TCR beta VDJ combination and CDR3 sequence profiling were carried out. TCRdb re-called the reads through MiXCR, storing one row per CDR3 protein. The table includes more than 250,000 distinct CDR3 sequences, around 82% detected once. The sequenced sample consisted of sorted CD4+, CD8+, or CD8+CD57+ T cells (not recorded which) from PBMCs. The receptors shown here come from a human donor with aplastic anemia.

Worth noting for this clonotype: Here the CDR3 omits its conserved ending phenylalanine or tryptophan, so a read error is the likely source. No DNA is shown, since the ends of the CDR3 on it are uncertain; the CDR3 is the one TCRdb lists. The J gene is TRBJ2-3, the V gene TRBV2; TRBD1, as called in the table, went unchecked against the DNA. The CDR3 totals 15 residues, both ends included. Germline CDR1 is SNHLY and CDR2 is FYNNEI. CDR3 sequence: CASGAGTHISSILAL.

This clonotype was seen a single time. This chain joins TRBV11-1 and TRBJ1-1; D is possibly TRBD1 (6 bases). The germline V and J ends were trimmed by 3 bases and 1 base, with 12 bases remaining between them. This CDR3 contains 15 residues. Per the germline V gene, CDR1 is SGHAT and CDR2 is FQDESV (reference sequence). CDR3: CASSFSVTGNTEAFF. CDR3 nucleotide sequence: TGTGCCAGCAGCTTTAGCGTGACAGGGAACACTGAAGCTTTCTTT. The full variable domain, completed using reference TRBV11-1 and TRBJ1-1, is EAEVAQSPRYKITEKSQAVAFWCDPISGHATLYWYRQILGQGPELLVQFQDESVVDDSQLPKDRFSAERLKGVDSTLKIQPAELGDSAMYLCASSFSVTGNTEAFFGQGTRLTVV.

This clonotype was detected a few times. The rearrangement uses TRBV7-8 and TRBJ2-7; 7 positions agree with TRBD1. The junction had 15 bases not matched to a gene; V was cut back by 3 bases and J by 13 bases. There are 14 residues in the CDR3. The germline gives CDR1 SGHVS, CDR2 FQNEAQ. The CDR3 coding sequence is TGTGCCAGCAGCTTGCGAGGGGGCGCCGACTATGGCTACTTC. Translation gives CASSLRGGADYGYF.

This clonotype was seen ten or more times. The chain links TRBV20-1 to TRBJ2-1, with TRBD2 matching over 7 bases. V was clipped by 5 bases and J by 9 bases; unmatched bases: 7. The CDR3 sequence is 12 residues long. The germline V gene encodes CDR1 DFQATT and CDR2 SNEGSKA (reference sequence). The CDR3 DNA reads TGCAGTGCTGATGGGGGGGTCGGTGAGCAGTTCTTC. Translation gives CSADGGVGEQFF.

Concerning this clonotype: The CDR3 carries no conserved terminal phenylalanine or tryptophan, so it likely arises from a read error. The limits of the CDR3 on the DNA are not certain, so only TCRdb's listed CDR3 is given. J is TRBJ2-3 and V is TRBV7-8. Germline assignment: CDR1 SGHVS and CDR2 FQNEAQ. The CDR3 has 12 amino acids, counting both end residues. This CDR3 reads CASSAGPDPEYY.

This clonotype was observed a handful of times. The rearrangement uses TRBV5-5 and TRBJ2-1, with D perhaps TRBD1 (5 bases). The CDR3 runs to 13 residues. V was trimmed by 0 bases and J by 8 bases, leaving 9 bases between them. The germline CDR1 and CDR2 sequences are SGHKS and YYEKEE (reference sequence). CDR3: CASSLDRIHEQFF. CDR3 nucleotides: TGTGCCAGCAGCTTGGACAGGATCCATGAGCAGTTCTTC. The variable domain in full, completed from reference TRBV5-5 and TRBJ2-1, reads DAGVTQSPTHLIKTRGQQVTLRCSPISGHKSVSWYQQVLGQGPQFIFQYYEKEERGRGNFPDRFSARQFPNYSSELNVNALLLGDSALYLCASSLDRIHEQFFGPGTRLTVL.

The chain combines TRBV9 with TRBJ2-3; TRBD2 aligns across 8 bases. This CDR3 comprises 14 residues. Per the germline V gene, CDR1 is SGDLS and CDR2 is YYNGEE. V lost 3 bases to trimming and J lost 13 bases; unmatched junction nucleotides: 13. The chain's CDR3 is CASSGAGGTAAEYF. The CDR3 bases are TGTGCCAGCAGCGGGGCGGGGGGTACCGCTGCGGAGTATTTT.

With regard to this clonotype: A junction boundary mismatches the germline segment, possibly from a read error. The V gene is TRBV7-2, the J gene TRBJ2-3; TRBD2 is a possible D gene (6 bases). CDR3 size: 13 residues. The germline gives CDR1 SGHTA, CDR2 FQGNSA. CDR3 loop: CASGDGGGHTKHF. Written as DNA, the CDR3 is TGTGCCAGCGGCGACGGGGGAGGTCACACGAAGCATTTT.

Only a few counts were recorded for this clonotype. The gene calls are TRBV2 and TRBJ2-3; 7 bases align to TRBD2. Germline V gene sequence: CDR1 SNHLY, CDR2 FYNNEI. After removal of 6 bases from V and 6 bases from J, the junction contained 9 bases not matched to a gene. CDR3 length: 14 residues. CDR3 bases: TGTGCCAGCAGCTTTGGGGGGGGTCACGATACGCAGTATTTT. It encodes CASSFGGGHDTQYF.

The J gene is TRBJ2-1, the V gene TRBV5-6, with a possible D match to TRBD2 (6 bases). Looked up from germline, CDR1 is SGHDT and CDR2 is YYEEEE. V was trimmed by 0 bases and J by 4 bases, leaving 11 bases between them. The CDR3 has 15 amino acids. Here the CDR3 reads CASSLAREVYNEQFF. The CDR3, as DNA: TGTGCCAGCAGCTTGGCGAGGGAGGTATACAATGAGCAGTTCTTC.

Details on this clonotype: The CDR3 does not end in the conserved phenylalanine or tryptophan, so this is likely a read error. The limits of the CDR3 on the DNA are not certain, so only TCRdb's listed CDR3 is given. J is TRBJ2-3 and V is TRBV7-3; the table's D call TRBD1 went unverified against the DNA. The CDR3 comprises 13 residues, both ends counted. Germline loops: CDR1 SGHTA, CDR2 FQGTGA. CDR3 sequence reads: CASANGGNATQHL.

Details on this clonotype: At one of its ends the junction is not consistent with the germline gene, which may arise from a read error. The genes are TRBV7-9 and TRBJ2-3; D not certain. CDR1 and CDR2 from the germline V gene are SEHNR and FQNEAQ (reference sequence). The CDR3 is 11 residues long. CDR3 amino acids: CATSPSDTQYF. The CDR3 coding sequence is TGCGCCACCAGCCCCTCAGATACGCAGTATTTT.

This sequence joins TRBV29-1 and TRBJ2-7; D not certain. This CDR3 comprises 13 residues. Germline CDR1 SQVTM, CDR2 ANQGSEA. The V end was cut by 4 bases, the J end by 5 bases, with 15 bases between. This CDR3 is CSVVSGFQDEQYF. The CDR3 DNA sequence: TGCAGCGTTGTGTCCGGGTTTCAGGACGAGCAGTACTTC.

On this clonotype: One end of the junction is discordant with germline, which a read error may explain. The V gene is TRBV11-3, the J gene TRBJ2-1, with D possibly matching TRBD2 (5 bases). Looked up from germline, CDR1 is SGHNT and CDR2 is YENEEA. This CDR3 region has 15 residues. The CDR3 sequence: CASSIDLGGYNEQFF. DNA of the CDR3: TGTGCCAGCAGCATAGATCTCGGAGGCTACAATGAGCAGTTCTTC. Based on the CDR3 plus reference TRBV11-3 and TRBJ2-1, the full variable domain is EAGVVQSPRYKIIEKKQPVAFWCNPISGHNTLYWYLQNLGQGPELLIRYENEEAVDDSQLPKDRFSAERLKGVDSTLKIQPAELGDSAVYLCASSIDLGGYNEQFFGPGTRLTVL.

With regard to this clonotype: One end of the junction is discordant with germline, which a read error may explain. The V gene is TRBV9, the J gene TRBJ2-7; no reliable D call. CDR1 is SGDLS, CDR2 YYNGEE, per germline. There are 13 residues in the CDR3. The CDR3: CASSVATDTQYFF. CDR3 bases: TGTGCCAGCAGCGTAGCAACCGATACGCAGTATTTTTTC.

Worth noting for this clonotype: A junction end diverges from the germline sequence, so it may reflect a read error. In DNA, the CDR3 is TGTGCCAGCAGTAGAGCTAGCGGAGACTCCAATGAGCAGTTCTTC. It is translated as CASSRASGDSNEQFF. The V gene is TRBV10-2, the J gene TRBJ2-1, with 7 bases matching TRBD2. Germline V lookup: CDR1 WSHSY, CDR2 SAAADI. CDR3 length: 15 amino acids.

This clonotype turned up a few times. A much larger clone differs from this one at a single base, so this may be a read error. The rearrangement links TRBV6-1 to TRBJ2-7; 7 bases map to TRBD2. The germline V gene encodes CDR1 MNHNS and CDR2 SASEGT. The CDR3 totals 16 residues. The trim removed 6 bases at V and 1 base at J, leaving 12 bases unmatched. The CDR3: CASSLRRSGASYEQYV. CDR3 DNA: TGTGCCAGCAGCTTACGGCGCAGCGGGGCATCCTACGAGCAGTACGTC.

As to this clonotype: Given the absence of the conserved phenylalanine or tryptophan at the CDR3 end, a read error is likely. The limits of the CDR3 on the DNA are not certain, so only TCRdb's listed CDR3 is given. This rearrangement joins TRBV7-3 to TRBJ2-1; the table assigns TRBD2, which was not confirmed against the DNA. CDR1 SGHTA and CDR2 FQGTGA come from the germline V gene. The CDR3 spans 13 amino acids, including both terminal residues. The CDR3 here is CASSAAGGELFFG.

Details on this clonotype: Given the absence of the conserved phenylalanine or tryptophan at the CDR3 end, a read error is likely. The CDR3 DNA reads TGTGCCAGCAGCGAGGGGGGCGGAAAGGGTCAGGATGAGCAGTTCCTC. Translation: CASSEGGGKGQDEQFL. The chain carries TRBV9 and TRBJ2-1; tentatively, D is TRBD1 or TRBD2 (6 bases each). V lost 3 bases and J lost 8, with 21 bases in between. The CDR3 consists of 16 residues. In germline, CDR1 is SGDLS, CDR2 YYNGEE.

The rearrangement uses TRBV11-2 and TRBJ2-5; D uncertain. V lost 6 bases to trimming and J lost 2 bases, with 19 bases between them. Germline V gene data show CDR1 as SGHAT and CDR2 as FQNNGV. This CDR3 spans 16 amino acids. The CDR3 nucleotides read TGTGCCAGCAGTGAGCTAGAGCCCCAAGGGCAAGAGACCCAGTACTTC. Amino acids: CASSELEPQGQETQYF.

The chain joins TRBV7-8 to TRBJ1-1, with D hard to call. V was cut by 1 base and J by 12 bases, with 21 bases left in between. This CDR3 contains 15 residues. Germline-derived CDR1 and CDR2 are SGHVS and FQNEAQ. In nucleotides, the CDR3 is TGTGCCAGCAGCTTAGAGGGAGGTCGCGATACGCAGTCTTTCTTT. This translates into CASSLEGGRDTQSFF. The full variable domain, rest sourced from reference TRBV7-8 and TRBJ1-1, is GAGVSQSPRYKVAKRGQDVALRCDPISGHVSLFWYQQALGQGPEFLTYFQNEAQLDKSGLPSDRFFAERPEGSVSTLKIQRTQQEDSAVYLCASSLEGGRDTQSFFGQGTRLTVV.

This clonotype has just a few counts. A junction boundary mismatches the germline segment, possibly from a read error. The chain joins TRBV7-9 to TRBJ2-3; TRBD1 matches at 7 bases. The CDR3 totals 14 residues. Germline V gene lookup returns CDR1 SEHNR and CDR2 FQNEAQ (reference sequence). CDR3 sequence: CASSLAGGPDYRYF. The CDR3 DNA sequence: TGTGCCAGCAGCTTGGCAGGGGGTCCCGACTATCGCTACTTT.